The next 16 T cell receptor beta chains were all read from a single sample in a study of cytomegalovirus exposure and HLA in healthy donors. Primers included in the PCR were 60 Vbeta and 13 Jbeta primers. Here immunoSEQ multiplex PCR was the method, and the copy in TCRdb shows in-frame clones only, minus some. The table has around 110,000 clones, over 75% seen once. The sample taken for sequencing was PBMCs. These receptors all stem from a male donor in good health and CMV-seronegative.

CDR3 in DNA: TGTGCCAGCAGTTTACGCGGACAAGTCTACGAGCAGTACTTC. This gives the protein CASSLRGQVYEQYF. This chain connects TRBV27 to TRBJ2-7; D is possibly TRBD1 (5 bases). CDR1 is MNHEY, CDR2 SMNVEV, per germline (reference sequence). V shed 2 bases and J shed 3 bases, with 11 bases lying between them. This CDR3 is built from 14 residues.

CDR3 DNA: TGTGCCAGCAGCTTAGACAGGGGATCAAGGGGCACTGAAGCTTTCTTT. It is translated as CASSLDRGSRGTEAFF. The chain couples TRBV5-5 to TRBJ1-1, with 8 bases lining up with TRBD1. Germline V lookup: CDR1 SGHKS, CDR2 YYEKEE (reference sequence). CDR3 size: 16 residues. V was clipped by 2 bases and J by 4 bases; unmatched bases: 10. Drawing the rest from reference TRBV5-5 and TRBJ1-1, the complete variable domain is DAGVTQSPTHLIKTRGQQVTLRCSPISGHKSVSWYQQVLGQGPQFIFQYYEKEERGRGNFPDRFSARQFPNYSSELNVNALLLGDSALYLCASSLDRGSRGTEAFFGQGTRLTVV.

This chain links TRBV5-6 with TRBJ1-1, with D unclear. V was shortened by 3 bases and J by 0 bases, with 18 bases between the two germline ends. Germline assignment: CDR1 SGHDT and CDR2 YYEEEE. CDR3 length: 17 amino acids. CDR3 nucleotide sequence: TGTGCCAGCAGCTCCCTTCGGCTGACAAAGATGAACACTGAAGCTTTCTTT. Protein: CASSSLRLTKMNTEAFF.

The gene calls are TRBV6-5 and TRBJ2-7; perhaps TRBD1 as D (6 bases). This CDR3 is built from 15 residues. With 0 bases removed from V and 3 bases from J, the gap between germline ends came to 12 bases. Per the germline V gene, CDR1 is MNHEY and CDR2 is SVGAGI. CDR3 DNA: TGTGCCAGCAGTTACTCGGACAGTTCCTACTACGAGCAGTACTTC. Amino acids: CASSYSDSSYYEQYF.

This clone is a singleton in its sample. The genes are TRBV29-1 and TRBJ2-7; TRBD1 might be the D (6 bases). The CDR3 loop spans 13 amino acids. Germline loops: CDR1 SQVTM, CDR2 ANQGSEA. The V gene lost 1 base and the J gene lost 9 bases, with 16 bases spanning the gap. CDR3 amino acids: CSVEGGQGRRQYF. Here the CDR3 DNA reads TGCAGCGTTGAAGGGGGGCAGGGCAGAAGGCAGTACTTC.

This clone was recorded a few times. The CDR3 region has the DNA TGCGCCAGCAGCCAAGCGGGAGGGAAATACAATGAGCAGTTCTTC. Its protein product is CASSQAGGKYNEQFF. The J gene is TRBJ2-1, the V gene TRBV4-1; 8 positions agree with TRBD2. This CDR3 has 15 residues. The J segment lost 4 bases and the V segment lost 1 base, leaving 3 bases of the junction unmatched. CDR1 is MGHRA and CDR2 is YSYEKL in the germline V gene.

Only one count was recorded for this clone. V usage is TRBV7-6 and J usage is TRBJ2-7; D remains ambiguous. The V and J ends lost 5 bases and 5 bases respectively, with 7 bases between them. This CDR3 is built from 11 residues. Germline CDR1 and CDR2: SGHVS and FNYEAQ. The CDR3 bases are TGTGCCAGCAGCCTGGCCAACGAGCAGTACTTC. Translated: CASSLANEQYF.

The CDR3 DNA sequence: TGTGCCAGCAGCTTATCCCACAGGGTCAGCTATGGCTACACCTTC. Translated, it gives CASSLSHRVSYGYTF. The chain recombines TRBV7-2 with TRBJ1-2; tentative D call: TRBD1 (6 bases). V lost 2 bases and J lost 4, with 14 bases in between. Germline-derived CDR1 and CDR2 are SGHTA and FQGNSA. The CDR3 consists of 15 residues.

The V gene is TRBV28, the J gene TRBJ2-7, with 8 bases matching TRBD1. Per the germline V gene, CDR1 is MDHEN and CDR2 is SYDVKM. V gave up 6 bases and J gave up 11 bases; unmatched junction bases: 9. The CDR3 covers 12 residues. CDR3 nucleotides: TGTGCCAGCAGAACGACAGGGGCTGGGGAGTACTTC. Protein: CASRTTGAGEYF.

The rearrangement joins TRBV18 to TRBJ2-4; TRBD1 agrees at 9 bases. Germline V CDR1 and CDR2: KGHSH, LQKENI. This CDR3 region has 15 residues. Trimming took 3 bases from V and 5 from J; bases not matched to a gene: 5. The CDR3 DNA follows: TGTGCCAGCTCACCCAACCGGGACAGGGAAAACATTCAGTACTTC. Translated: CASSPNRDRENIQYF.

The CDR3 here is CASQFGNEQFF. DNA of the CDR3: TGTGCCTCCCAGTTCGGGAATGAGCAGTTCTTC. The chain employs TRBV27 and TRBJ2-1; D is unresolved. CDR1 is MNHEY, CDR2 SMNVEV, per germline (reference sequence). The CDR3 is made up of 11 amino acids. Deletions cut 11 bases from V and 7 bases from J, with 12 bases between.

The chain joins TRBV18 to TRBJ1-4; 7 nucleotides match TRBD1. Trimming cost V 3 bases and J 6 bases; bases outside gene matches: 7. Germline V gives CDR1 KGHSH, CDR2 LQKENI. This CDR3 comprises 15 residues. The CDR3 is CASSPTTGWDEKLFF. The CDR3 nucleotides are TGTGCCAGCTCACCGACGACAGGGTGGGATGAAAAACTGTTTTTT.

CDR3 sequence: CASSLQRYGYTF. The CDR3 DNA reads TGTGCCAGCAGTTTACAGCGCTATGGCTACACCTTC. This rearrangement joins TRBV28 to TRBJ1-2; D is ambiguous. Germline V lookup: CDR1 MDHEN, CDR2 SYDVKM. V lost 2 bases and J 4 bases, leaving 5 bases between the germline ends. CDR3 length equals 12 residues.

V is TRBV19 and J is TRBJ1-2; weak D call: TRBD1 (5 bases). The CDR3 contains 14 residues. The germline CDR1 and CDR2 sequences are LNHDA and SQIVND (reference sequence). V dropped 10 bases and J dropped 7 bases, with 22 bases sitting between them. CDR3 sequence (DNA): TGTGCCACCCGTCCTTGGCGGGGCACCCTTGGCTACACCTTC. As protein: CATRPWRGTLGYTF.

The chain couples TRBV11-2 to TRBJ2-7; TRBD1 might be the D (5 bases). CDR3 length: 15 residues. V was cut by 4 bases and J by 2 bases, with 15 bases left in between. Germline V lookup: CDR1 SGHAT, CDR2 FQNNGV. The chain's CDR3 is CASSSLKGLAYEQYF. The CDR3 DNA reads TGTGCCAGCAGCTCCCTGAAGGGGTTGGCCTACGAGCAGTACTTC.

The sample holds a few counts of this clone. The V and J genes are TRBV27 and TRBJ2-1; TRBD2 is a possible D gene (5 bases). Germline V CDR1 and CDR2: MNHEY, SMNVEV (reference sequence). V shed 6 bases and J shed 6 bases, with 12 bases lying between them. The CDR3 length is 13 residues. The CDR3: CASRKGRGNEQFF. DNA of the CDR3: TGTGCCAGCAGAAAAGGACGGGGCAATGAGCAGTTCTTC.